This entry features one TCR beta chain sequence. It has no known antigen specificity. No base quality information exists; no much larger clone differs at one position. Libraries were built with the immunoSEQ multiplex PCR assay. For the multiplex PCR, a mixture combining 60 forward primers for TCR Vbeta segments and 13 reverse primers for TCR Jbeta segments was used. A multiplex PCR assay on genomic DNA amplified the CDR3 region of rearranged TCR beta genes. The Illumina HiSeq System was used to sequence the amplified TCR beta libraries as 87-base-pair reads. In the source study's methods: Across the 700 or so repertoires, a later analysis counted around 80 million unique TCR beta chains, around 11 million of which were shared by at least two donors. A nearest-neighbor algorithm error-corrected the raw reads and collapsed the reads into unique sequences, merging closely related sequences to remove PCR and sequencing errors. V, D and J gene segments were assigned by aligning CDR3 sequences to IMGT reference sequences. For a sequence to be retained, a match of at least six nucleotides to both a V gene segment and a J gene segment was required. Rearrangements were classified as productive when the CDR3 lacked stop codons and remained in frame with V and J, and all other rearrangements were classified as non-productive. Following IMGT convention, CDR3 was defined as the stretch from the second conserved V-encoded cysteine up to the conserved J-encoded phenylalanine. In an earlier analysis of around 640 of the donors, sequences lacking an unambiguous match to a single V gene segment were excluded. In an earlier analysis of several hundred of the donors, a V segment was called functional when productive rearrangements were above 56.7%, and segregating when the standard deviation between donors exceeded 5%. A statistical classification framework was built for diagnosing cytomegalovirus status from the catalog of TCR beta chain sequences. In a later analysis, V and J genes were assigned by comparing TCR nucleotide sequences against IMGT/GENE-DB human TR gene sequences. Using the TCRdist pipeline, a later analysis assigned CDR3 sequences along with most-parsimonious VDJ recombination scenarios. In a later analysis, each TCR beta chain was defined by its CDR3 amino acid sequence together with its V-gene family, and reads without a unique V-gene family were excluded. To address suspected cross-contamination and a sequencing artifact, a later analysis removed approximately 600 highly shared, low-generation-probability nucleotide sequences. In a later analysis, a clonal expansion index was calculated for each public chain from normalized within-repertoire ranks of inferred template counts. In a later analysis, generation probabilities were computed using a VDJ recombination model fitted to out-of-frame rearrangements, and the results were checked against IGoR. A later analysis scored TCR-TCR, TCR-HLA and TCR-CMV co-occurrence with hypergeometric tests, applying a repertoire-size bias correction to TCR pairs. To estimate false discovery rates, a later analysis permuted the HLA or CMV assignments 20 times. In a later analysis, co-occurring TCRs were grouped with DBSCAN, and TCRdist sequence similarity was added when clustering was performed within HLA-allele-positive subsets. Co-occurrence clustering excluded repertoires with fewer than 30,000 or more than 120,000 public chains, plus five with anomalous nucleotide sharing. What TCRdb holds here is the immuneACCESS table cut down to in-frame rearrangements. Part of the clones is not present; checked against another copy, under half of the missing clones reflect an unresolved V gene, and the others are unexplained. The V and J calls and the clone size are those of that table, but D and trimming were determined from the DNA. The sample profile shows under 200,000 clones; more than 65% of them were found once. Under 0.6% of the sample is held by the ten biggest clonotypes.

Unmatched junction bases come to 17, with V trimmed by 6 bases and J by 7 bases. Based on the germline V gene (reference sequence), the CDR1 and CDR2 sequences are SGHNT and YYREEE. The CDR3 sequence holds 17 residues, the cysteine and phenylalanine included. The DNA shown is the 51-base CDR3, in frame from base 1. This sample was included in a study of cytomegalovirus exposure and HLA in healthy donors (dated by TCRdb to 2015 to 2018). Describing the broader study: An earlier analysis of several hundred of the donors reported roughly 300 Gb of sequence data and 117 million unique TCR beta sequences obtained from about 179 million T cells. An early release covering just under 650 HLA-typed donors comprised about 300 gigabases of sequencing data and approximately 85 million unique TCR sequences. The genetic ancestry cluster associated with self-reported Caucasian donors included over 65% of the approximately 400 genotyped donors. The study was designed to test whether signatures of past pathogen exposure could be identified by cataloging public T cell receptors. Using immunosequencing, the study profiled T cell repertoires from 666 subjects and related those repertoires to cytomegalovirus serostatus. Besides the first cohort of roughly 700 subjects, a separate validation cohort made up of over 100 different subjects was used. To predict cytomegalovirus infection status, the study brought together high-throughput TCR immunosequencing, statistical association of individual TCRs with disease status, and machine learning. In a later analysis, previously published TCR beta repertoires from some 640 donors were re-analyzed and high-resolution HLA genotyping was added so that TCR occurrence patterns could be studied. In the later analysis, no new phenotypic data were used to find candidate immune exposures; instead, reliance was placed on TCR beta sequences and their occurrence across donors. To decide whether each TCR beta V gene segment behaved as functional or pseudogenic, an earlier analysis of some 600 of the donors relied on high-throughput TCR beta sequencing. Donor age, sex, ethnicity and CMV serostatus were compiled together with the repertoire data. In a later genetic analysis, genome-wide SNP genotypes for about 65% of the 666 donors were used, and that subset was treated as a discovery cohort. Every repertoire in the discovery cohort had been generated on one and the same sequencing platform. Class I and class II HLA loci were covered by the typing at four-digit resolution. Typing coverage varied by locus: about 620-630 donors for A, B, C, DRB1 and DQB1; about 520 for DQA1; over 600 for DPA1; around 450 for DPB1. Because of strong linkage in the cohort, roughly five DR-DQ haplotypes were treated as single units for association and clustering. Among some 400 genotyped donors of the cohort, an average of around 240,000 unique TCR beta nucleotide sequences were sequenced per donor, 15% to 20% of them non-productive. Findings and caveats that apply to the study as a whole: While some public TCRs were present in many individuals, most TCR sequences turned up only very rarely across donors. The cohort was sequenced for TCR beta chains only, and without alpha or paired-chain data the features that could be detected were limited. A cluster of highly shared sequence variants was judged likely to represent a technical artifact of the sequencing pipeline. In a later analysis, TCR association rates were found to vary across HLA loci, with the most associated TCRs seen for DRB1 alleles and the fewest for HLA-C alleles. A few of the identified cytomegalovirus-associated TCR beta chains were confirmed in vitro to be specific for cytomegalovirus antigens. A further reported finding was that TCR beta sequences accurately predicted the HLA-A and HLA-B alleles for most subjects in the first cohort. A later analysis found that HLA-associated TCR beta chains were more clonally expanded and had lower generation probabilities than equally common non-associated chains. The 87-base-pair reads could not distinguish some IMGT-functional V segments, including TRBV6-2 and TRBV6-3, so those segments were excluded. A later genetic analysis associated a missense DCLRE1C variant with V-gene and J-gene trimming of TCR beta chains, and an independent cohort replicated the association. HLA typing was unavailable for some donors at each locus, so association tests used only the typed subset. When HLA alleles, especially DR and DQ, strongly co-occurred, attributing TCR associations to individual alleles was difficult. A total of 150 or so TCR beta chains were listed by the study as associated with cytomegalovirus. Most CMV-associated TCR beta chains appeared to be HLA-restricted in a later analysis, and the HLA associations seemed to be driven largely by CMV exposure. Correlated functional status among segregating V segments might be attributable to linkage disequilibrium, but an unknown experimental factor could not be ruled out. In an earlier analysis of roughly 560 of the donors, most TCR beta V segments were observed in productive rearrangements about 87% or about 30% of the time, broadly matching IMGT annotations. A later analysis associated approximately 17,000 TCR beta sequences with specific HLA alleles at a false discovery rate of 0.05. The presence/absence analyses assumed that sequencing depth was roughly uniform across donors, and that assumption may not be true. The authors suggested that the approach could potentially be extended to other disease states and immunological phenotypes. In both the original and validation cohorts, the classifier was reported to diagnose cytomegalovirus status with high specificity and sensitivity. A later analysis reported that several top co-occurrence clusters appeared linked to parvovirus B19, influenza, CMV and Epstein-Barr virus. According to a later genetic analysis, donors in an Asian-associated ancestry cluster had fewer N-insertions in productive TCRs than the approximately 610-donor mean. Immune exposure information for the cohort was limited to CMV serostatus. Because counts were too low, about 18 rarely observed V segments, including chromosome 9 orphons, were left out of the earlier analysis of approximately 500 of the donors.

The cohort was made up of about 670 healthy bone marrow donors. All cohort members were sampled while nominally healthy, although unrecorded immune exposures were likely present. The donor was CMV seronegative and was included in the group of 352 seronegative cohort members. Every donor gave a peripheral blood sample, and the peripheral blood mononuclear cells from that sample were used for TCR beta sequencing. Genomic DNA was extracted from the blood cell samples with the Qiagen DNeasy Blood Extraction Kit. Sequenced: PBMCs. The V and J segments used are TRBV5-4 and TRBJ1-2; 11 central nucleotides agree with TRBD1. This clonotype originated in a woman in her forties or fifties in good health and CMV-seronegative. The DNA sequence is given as TGTGCCAGCACTAAATCGGGGACAGGGGGTATTTTTCTTGGCTACACCTTC. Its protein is CASTKSGTGGIFLGYTF.